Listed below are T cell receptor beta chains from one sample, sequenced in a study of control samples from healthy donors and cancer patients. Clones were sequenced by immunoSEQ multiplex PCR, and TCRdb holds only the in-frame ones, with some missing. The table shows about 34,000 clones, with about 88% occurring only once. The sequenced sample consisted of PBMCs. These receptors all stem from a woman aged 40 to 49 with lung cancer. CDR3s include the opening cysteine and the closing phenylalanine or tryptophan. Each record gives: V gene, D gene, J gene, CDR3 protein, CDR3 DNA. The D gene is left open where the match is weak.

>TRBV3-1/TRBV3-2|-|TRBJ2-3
CASSQEGRGVDTQYF
TGTGCCAGCAGCCAAGAGGGACGGGGAGTAGATACGCAGTATTTT
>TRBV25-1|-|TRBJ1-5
CASSEQGQPQHF
TGTGCCAGCAGTGAACAGGGGCAGCCCCAGCATTTT
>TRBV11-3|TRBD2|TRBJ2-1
CASSQTSGGYNEQFF
TGTGCCAGCAGCCAGACTAGCGGGGGATACAATGAGCAGTTCTTC
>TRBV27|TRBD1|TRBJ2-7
CASSLKGQGFYEQYF
TGTGCCAGCAGTTTAAAGGGACAGGGTTTCTACGAGCAGTACTTC
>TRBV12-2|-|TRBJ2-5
CASRPFSGKPGETQYF
TGTGCAAGTCGCCCGTTCTCAGGGAAACCAGGGGAGACCCAGTACTTC
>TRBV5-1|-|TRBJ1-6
CASSLIGSSYNSPLHF
TGCGCCAGCAGCTTGATTGGAAGCTCCTATAATTCACCCCTCCACTTT
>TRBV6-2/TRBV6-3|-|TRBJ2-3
CASSYGYSTDTQYF
TGTGCCAGCAGTTACGGATACAGCACAGATACGCAGTATTTT
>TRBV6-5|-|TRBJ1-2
CASKSNYGYTF
TGTGCCAGCAAAAGTAACTATGGCTACACCTTC
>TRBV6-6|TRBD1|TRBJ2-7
CASSRQPQGASYEQYF
TGTGCCAGCAGTCGACAACCACAGGGGGCTTCCTACGAGCAGTACTTC
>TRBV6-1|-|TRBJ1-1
CASSEAENTEAFF
TGTGCCAGCAGTGAAGCGGAGAACACTGAAGCTTTCTTT
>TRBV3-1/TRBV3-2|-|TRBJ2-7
CASSQAAAYEQYF
TGTGCCAGCAGCCAAGCCGCGGCCTACGAGCAGTACTTC
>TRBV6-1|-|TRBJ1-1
CASSEKDNTEAFF
TGTGCCAGCAGTGAGAAGGACAACACTGAAGCTTTCTTT
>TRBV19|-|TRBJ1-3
CASRFWRDSGNTIYF
TGTGCCAGTCGGTTTTGGCGGGACTCGGGAAACACCATATATTTT
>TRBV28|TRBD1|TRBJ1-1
CASSFGFGTGGFEAFF
TGTGCCAGCAGTTTTGGGTTTGGGACAGGGGGTTTTGAAGCTTTCTTT
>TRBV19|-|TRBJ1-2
CASSIESSTKYGYTF
TGTGCCAGTAGTATAGAAAGCTCCACTAAGTATGGCTACACCTTC
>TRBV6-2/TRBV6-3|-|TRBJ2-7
CASSLDSYEQYF
TGTGCCAGCAGCTTAGACTCCTACGAGCAGTACTTC